This TCR beta chain is drawn from a study of CXCR3-negative and CXCR3-positive naive CD8 T cells. Across the whole study: For each library, about 1.5 +/- 0.3 million TRB reads were obtained, 120 million to 150 million in total.

Points from the study as a whole: Naive cells that were CXCR3-positive had more hydrophobic TRB CDR3s (compared with CXCR3-negative naive cells). Across naive subsets, surface CD5 expression was comparable, and TCR strength was inferred from properties of the TRB CDR3.

Libraries of TRB cDNA were made by 5' RACE and carried UMIs. TCRdb reanalyzed the 5' RACE reads, giving one entry per CDR3 protein sequence and no DNA. This repertoire comprises around 84,000 distinct CDR3 sequences; its ten largest clones make up 0.8% to 0.85%. On this clonotype: Its specificity is unknown.

Germline assignment: CDR1 SNHLY and CDR2 FYNNEI. CDR3 size: 16 residues. A CD45RO-CCR7+CD27+CD95- phenotype identified naive CD8+ T cells. Sequenced input: naive CXCR3+ CD8+ T cells from blood. Noted subset: CD45RO-CCR7+CD27+CD95- naive CD8+ T cells expressing CXCR3 (TNR3+). The V gene is TRBV2, the J gene TRBJ1-2; TCRdb's D call, TRBD1, is unchecked because there is no DNA. This clonotype was obtained from a human donor in good health. Some clones in this sample may be carry-over from other donors' samples. CDR3 sequence: CASSSLTGTPSRGYTF.